The entry below describes one T cell receptor beta chain. TCRdb keeps only in-frame clones here, not all; method: immunoSEQ multiplex PCR. The sample records around 210,000 clones, less than 85% being singletons. The data were taken from a study of blood T cell repertoires in COVID-19. V lost 1 base, J lost 5 bases, and 21 bases lay in between. In germline, CDR1 is SGHRS, CDR2 YFSETQ. This CDR3 has 17 amino acids. The TCR sequence derives from a woman of 80 years or more with COVID-19, enrolled during active disease. V usage is TRBV5-1 and J usage is TRBJ1-1; D is perhaps TRBD1 (6 bases). Specimen: peripheral blood. CDR3 sequence (DNA): TGCGCCAGCAGCTTGTCTTCAGGGGCCGGCTGGGGTACTGAAGCTTTCTTT. Translating gives CASSLSSGAGWGTEAFF.